This TCR beta chain was sequenced in a study of cytomegalovirus exposure and HLA in healthy donors. This PCR relied on a set of 60 Vbeta primers and 13 Jbeta primers. Profiled with immunoSEQ multiplex PCR; TCRdb holds only in-frame clones, not every one. The sample lists some 130,000 clones; about 74% were seen once. Regarding this clone: The antigen remains undetermined.

V shed 7 bases and J shed 3 bases, with 16 bases lying between them. This CDR3 has 14 residues. Germline loops: CDR1 MDHEN, CDR2 SYDVKM. Findings and limits, study-wide: In a later analysis, donors in an Asian-associated ancestry cluster reportedly had fewer N-insertions in productive TCRs than the cohort mean.

Healthy people donating bone marrow made up the donors. Nominally healthy donors provided the samples, though records likely missed some immune exposures. The sample was PBMCs. The clonotype comes from a man aged 40-49 years in good health and CMV-seronegative. The chain is built from TRBV28 and TRBJ2-7; D may be TRBD1 (6 bases). The CDR3 here is CASKGSGARYEQYF. CDR3 coding DNA: TGTGCCAGCAAGGGGTCAGGGGCCCGCTACGAGCAGTACTTC. The whole variable domain, remainder taken from reference TRBV28 and TRBJ2-7, is DVKVTQSSRYLVKRTGEKVFLECVQDMDHENMFWYRQDPGLGLRLIYFSYDVKMKEKGDIPEGYSVSREKKERFSLILESASTNQTSMYLCASKGSGARYEQYFGPGTRLTVT.